This TCR beta chain was documented in a study of cytomegalovirus exposure and HLA in healthy donors. Use of 60 Vbeta and 13 Jbeta primers characterized the PCR. Only in-frame clones appear in the TCRdb table, and some are missing; sequencing was by immunoSEQ multiplex PCR. The data show about 60,000 clones, roughly 80% seen once. CDR3 length: 15 residues. Germline V gives CDR1 SGHNT, CDR2 YYREEE (reference sequence). V lost 4 bases and J 0 bases, leaving 13 bases between the germline ends. The source is a woman aged 35 to 49 in good health and CMV-seropositive. The chain employs TRBV5-4 and TRBJ1-1; D possibly corresponds to TRBD1 (5 bases). Sequencing was performed on PBMCs. This CDR3 is CASSQMDILNTEAFF. For the CDR3, the DNA is TGTGCCAGCAGCCAGATGGACATCTTGAACACTGAAGCTTTCTTT.